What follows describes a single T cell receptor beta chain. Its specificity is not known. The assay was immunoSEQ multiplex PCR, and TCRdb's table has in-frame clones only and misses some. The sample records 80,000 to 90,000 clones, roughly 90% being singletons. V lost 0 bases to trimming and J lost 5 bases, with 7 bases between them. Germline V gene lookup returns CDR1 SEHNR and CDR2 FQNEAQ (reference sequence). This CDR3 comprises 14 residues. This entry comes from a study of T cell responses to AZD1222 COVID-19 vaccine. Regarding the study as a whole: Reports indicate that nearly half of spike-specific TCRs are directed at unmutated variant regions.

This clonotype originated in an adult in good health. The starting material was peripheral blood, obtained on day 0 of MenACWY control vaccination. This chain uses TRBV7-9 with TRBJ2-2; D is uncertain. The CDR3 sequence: CASSLAMGTGELFF. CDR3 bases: TGTGCCAGCAGCTTAGCTATGGGAACCGGGGAGCTGTTTTTT.